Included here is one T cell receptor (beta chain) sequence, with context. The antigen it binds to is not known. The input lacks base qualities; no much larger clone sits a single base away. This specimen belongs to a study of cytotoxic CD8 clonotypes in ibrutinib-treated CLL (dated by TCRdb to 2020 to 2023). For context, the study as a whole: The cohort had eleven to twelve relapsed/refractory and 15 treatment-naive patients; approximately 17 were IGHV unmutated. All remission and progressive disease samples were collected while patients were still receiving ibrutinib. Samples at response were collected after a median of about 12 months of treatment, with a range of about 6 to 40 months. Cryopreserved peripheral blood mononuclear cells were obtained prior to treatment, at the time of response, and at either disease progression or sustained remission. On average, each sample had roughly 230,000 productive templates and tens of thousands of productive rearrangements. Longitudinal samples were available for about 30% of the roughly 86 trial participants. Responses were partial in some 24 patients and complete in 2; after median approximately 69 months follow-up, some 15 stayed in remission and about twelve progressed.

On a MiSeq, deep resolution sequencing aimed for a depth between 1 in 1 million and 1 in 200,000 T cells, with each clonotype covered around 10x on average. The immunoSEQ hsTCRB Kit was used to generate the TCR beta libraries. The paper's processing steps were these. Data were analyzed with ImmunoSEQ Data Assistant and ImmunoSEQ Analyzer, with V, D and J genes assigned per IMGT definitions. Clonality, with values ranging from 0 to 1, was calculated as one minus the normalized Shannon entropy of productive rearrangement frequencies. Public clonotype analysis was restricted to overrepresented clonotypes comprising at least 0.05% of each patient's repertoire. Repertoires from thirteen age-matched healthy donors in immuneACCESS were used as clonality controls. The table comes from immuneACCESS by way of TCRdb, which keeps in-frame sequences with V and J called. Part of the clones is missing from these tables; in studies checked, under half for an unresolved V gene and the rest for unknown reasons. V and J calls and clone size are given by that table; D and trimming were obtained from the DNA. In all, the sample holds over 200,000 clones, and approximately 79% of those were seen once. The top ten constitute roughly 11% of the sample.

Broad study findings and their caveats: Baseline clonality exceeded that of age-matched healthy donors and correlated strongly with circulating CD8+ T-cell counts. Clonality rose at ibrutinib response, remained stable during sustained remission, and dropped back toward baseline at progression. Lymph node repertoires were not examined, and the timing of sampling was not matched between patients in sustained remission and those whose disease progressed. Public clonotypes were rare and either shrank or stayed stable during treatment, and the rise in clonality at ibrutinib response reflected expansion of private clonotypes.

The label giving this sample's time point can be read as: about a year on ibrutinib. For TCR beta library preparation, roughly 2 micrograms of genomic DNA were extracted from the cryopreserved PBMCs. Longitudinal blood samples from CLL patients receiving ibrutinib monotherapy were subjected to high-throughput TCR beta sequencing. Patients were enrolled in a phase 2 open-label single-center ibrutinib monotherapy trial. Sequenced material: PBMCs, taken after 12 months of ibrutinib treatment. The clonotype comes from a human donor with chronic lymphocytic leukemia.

The CDR3 is CASSLSAGYGYNEQFF. The sequence in DNA is TGTGCCAGCAGTTTATCAGCGGGATATGGCTACAATGAGCAGTTCTTC. The chain is assembled from TRBV27 and TRBJ2-1, and 7 junctional nucleotides match TRBD2. CDR1 and CDR2 (MNHEY, SMNVEV) derive from the germline V gene (reference sequence). The CDR3 sequence holds 16 residues, the cysteine and phenylalanine included. Kept here is only the CDR3 DNA, which spans 48 bases and is read in frame from base 1. V is pruned by 0 bases and J by 3 bases, leaving 5 bases of the junction without a gene match.